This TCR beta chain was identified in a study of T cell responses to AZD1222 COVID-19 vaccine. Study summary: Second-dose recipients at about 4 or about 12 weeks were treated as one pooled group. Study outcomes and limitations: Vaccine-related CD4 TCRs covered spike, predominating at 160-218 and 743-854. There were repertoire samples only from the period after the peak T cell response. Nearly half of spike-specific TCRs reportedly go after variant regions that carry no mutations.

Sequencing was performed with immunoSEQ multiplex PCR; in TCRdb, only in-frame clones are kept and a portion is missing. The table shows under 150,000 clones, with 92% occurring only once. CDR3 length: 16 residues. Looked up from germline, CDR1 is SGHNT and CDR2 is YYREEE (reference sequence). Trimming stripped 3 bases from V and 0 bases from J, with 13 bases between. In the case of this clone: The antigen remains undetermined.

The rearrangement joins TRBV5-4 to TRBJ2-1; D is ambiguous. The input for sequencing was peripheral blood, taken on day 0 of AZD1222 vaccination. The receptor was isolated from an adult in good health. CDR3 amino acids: CASSSPSASSYNEQFF. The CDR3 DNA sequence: TGTGCCAGCAGCTCTCCATCAGCGAGCTCCTACAATGAGCAGTTCTTC. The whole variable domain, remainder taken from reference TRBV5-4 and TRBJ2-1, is ETGVTQSPTHLIKTRGQQVTLRCSSQSGHNTVSWYQQALGQGPQFIFQYYREEENGRGNFPPRFSGLQFPNYSSELNVNALELDDSALYLCASSSPSASSYNEQFFGPGTRLTVL.